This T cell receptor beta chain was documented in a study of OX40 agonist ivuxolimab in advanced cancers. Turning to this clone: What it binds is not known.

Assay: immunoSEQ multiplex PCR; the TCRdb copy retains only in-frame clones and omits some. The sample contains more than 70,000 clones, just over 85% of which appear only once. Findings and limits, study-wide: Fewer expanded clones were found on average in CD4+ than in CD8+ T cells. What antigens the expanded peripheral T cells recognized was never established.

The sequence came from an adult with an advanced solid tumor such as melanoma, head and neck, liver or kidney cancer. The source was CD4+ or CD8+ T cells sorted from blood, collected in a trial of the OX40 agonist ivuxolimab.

CDR3 sequence (DNA): TGTGCCAGCAGTTACAGCCCGGGACAGGGTTCCTTGGGCTACACCTTC. Its translation: CASSYSPGQGSLGYTF. The chain links TRBV6-5 to TRBJ1-2, with TRBD1 identical over 9 bases. The V segment lost 2 bases and the J segment 8 bases; nucleotides outside the gene matches: 12. The length of the CDR3 is 16 residues. The V gene's germline CDR1 is MNHEY and CDR2 SVGAGI.